This T cell receptor beta chain was retrieved from a study of glioma-infiltrating T cells. Study-wide points: CDR3 overlap between tissue and blood was very small. Shared blood CDR3 signature motifs marked patients with low tissue-blood divergence.

The CDR3 is made up of 12 amino acids. Deletions cut 0 bases from V and 6 bases from J, with 9 bases between. In germline, CDR1 is DFQATT, CDR2 SNEGSKA (reference sequence). With regard to this clonotype: The antigen is unknown.

Amplification of TCR alpha and beta CDR3 regions from RNA used iRepertoire nested multiplex PCR. Input was roughly 85-400 ng of tissue mRNA or PBMC total RNA. TCRdb passed the multiplex PCR reads through MiXCR, listing each CDR3 protein once. Of around 390,000 distinct CDR3 sequences in the sample, about 40% were seen once. This receptor was taken from a human donor with low-grade glioma or glioblastoma, undergoing nonglioma brain surgery, or in good health (not recorded which). Sequencing was performed on glioma tissue, nonneoplastic brain tissue, or PBMCs (not recorded which). V usage is TRBV20-1 and J usage is TRBJ2-7; tentatively, D is TRBD1 (6 bases). CDR3 sequence (DNA): TGCAGTGCTAGAGAGGGGGCCGGCGAGCAGTACTTC. Translation gives CSAREGAGEQYF.